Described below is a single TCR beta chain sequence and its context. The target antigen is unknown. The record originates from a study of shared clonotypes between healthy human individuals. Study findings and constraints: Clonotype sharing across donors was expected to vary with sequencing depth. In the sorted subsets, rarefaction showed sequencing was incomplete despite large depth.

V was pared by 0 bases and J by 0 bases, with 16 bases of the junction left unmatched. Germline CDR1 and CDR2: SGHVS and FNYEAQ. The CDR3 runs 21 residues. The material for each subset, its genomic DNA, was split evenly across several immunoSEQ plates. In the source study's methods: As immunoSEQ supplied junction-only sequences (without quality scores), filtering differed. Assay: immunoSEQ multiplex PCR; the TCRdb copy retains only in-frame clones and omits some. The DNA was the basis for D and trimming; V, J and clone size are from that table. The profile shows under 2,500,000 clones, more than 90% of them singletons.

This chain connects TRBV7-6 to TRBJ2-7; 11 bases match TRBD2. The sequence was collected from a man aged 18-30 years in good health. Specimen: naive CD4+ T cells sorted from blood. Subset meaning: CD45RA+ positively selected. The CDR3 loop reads CASSLAWGNRSLAGVSYEQYF. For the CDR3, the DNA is TGTGCCAGCAGCTTAGCGTGGGGTAACAGGTCACTAGCGGGAGTCTCCTACGAGCAGTACTTC.